The 8 T cell receptor beta chains reported below all come from one sample, sequenced in a study of blood T cell repertoires in COVID-19. Clones were read by immunoSEQ multiplex PCR, and TCRdb kept only the in-frame ones, dropping some. This sample has 200,000 to 250,000 clones, with 75% to 90% found just once. The sequencing input was peripheral blood. The receptors were gathered from a young man with COVID-19, enrolled during active disease.

CDR3 sequence reads: CASKPGHSGNTIYF. In DNA, the CDR3 is TGTGCCAGTAAACCGGGACACTCTGGAAACACCATATATTTT. This sequence joins TRBV19 and TRBJ1-3; perhaps TRBD1 as D (6 bases). V was clipped by 7 bases and J by 0 bases, with 10 bases between them. The length of the CDR3 is 14 residues. The germline V gene has CDR1 LNHDA and CDR2 SQIVND (reference sequence).

The chain recombines TRBV19 with TRBJ2-1; 7 bases match TRBD1. V was pared by 5 bases and J by 13 bases, with 14 bases of the junction left unmatched. This CDR3 is 14 amino acids long. The germline CDR1 and CDR2 sequences are LNHDA and SQIVND (reference sequence). The CDR3 DNA sequence: TGTGCCAGTAGTCCCGCCCTCTGGGACAGCCAACAGTTCTTC. This codes for CASSPALWDSQQFF.

The chain employs TRBV19 and TRBJ1-2, with D perhaps TRBD1 (5 bases). V dropped 1 base and J dropped 10 bases, with 10 bases sitting between them. Germline assignment: CDR1 LNHDA and CDR2 SQIVND (reference sequence). The CDR3 contains 12 residues. The CDR3 sequence: CASSIAVGVYTF. The CDR3 DNA sequence: TGTGCCAGTAGTATAGCGGTAGGGGTCTACACCTTC.

V and J are TRBV12-3 or TRBV12-4 and TRBJ1-1; no firm D call. The length of the CDR3 is 10 residues. V lost 2 bases to trimming and J lost 12 bases, with 7 bases between them. The CDR3 region is CASSLWASFF. The CDR3 region has the DNA TGTGCCAGCAGTTTATGGGCTTCTTTCTTT.

The rearrangement uses TRBV7-3 and TRBJ2-7; D gene uncertain. Germline V gene lookup returns CDR1 SGHTA and CDR2 FQGTGA. V gave up 6 bases and J gave up 0 bases, with 9 bases separating them. CDR3 length: 13 residues. CDR3 nucleotides: TGTGCCAGCAGGGGCGACATCTCCTACGAGCAGTACTTC. This translates into CASRGDISYEQYF.

The rearrangement joins TRBV29-1 to TRBJ2-3; D may be TRBD2 (6 bases). The V and J ends lost 7 bases and 2 bases respectively, with 16 bases between them. CDR1 is SQVTM and CDR2 is ANQGSEA in the germline V gene. The CDR3 length is 14 residues. The CDR3 coding sequence is TGCAGCGCCTACTTCGGGGACTCCACAGATACGCAGTATTTT. Residues: CSAYFGDSTDTQYF.

The V gene is TRBV6-5, the J gene TRBJ1-1; 7 bases align to TRBD1. The CDR3 sequence is 12 residues long. The J segment lost 8 bases and the V segment lost 6 bases, leaving 6 bases of the junction unmatched. Germline CDR1 and CDR2: MNHEY and SVGAGI. The CDR3 spells CASSLAGQEAFF. DNA for the CDR3: TGTGCCAGCAGCTTAGCGGGACAGGAAGCTTTCTTT.

The chain joins TRBV30 to TRBJ2-7, with TRBD2 matching over 12 bases. The CDR3 has 14 amino acids. J was trimmed by 3 bases and V by 2 bases; bases with no gene match: 2. CDR1 is GTSNPN, CDR2 SVGIG, per germline (reference sequence). As DNA, the CDR3 is TGTGCCTGGAGTTCGACTAGCGGGGGCTACGAGCAGTACTTC. This sequence encodes CAWSSTSGGYEQYF.